This entry features one T cell receptor beta chain sequence. The length of the CDR3 is 13 residues. Trimming stripped 2 bases from V and 6 bases from J, with 9 bases between. Germline CDR1 and CDR2: SGHRS and YFSETQ. The data stem from a study of control samples from healthy donors and cancer patients. Sequenced by immunoSEQ multiplex PCR; TCRdb stores in-frame clones only, minus some. The sample totals about 200,000 clones. The sample was blood. The origin of this receptor is a woman in her twenties or thirties in good health. This chain uses TRBV5-1 with TRBJ2-1; either TRBD1 or TRBD2 may fit D (5 bases each). The CDR3 spells CASSFGAGNEQFF. The CDR3 region has the DNA TGCGCCAGCAGCTTCGGGGCGGGCAATGAGCAGTTCTTC. Filled out from reference TRBV5-1 and TRBJ2-1, the complete variable domain reads KAGVTQTPRYLIKTRGQQVTLSCSPISGHRSVSWYQQTPGQGLQFLFEYFSETQRNKGNFPGRFSGRQFSNSRSEMNVSTLELGDSALYLCASSFGAGNEQFFGPGTRLTVL.